Listed here are 5 T cell receptor beta chains from one sample, sequenced in a study of CD8+ T cells in alopecia areata. Isolated RNA was reverse transcribed into cDNA used as the sequencing template. Data came from immunoSEQ multiplex PCR; TCRdb stores just in-frame clones and leaves some out. The table includes 140,000 to 150,000 clones, 58% detected once. Sequenced material: CD4+ T cells sorted from blood, taken at week 0. Every receptor here comes from a human donor with alopecia areata.

The chain uses TRBV19 and TRBJ2-5, with D perhaps given as TRBD1 or TRBD2 (5 bases each). The V gene lost 5 bases and the J gene lost 4 bases, with 14 bases spanning the gap. Germline values: CDR1 LNHDA, CDR2 SQIVND (reference sequence). The CDR3 has 14 residues. In DNA form, the CDR3 reads TGTGCCAGTAGTGGGGAGAGGGGCAGAGAGACCCAGTACTTC. Its protein product is CASSGERGRETQYF.

V and J are TRBV4-3 and TRBJ1-2; D unresolved. Germline V gene lookup returns CDR1 LGHNA and CDR2 YSLEER. Trimming removed 0 bases from V and 5 bases from J, with 10 bases in between. The CDR3 extends over 14 amino acids. The DNA for the CDR3 is TGCGCCAGCAGCCAAGATGAGGTCGGGTATGGCTACACCTTC. Translation: CASSQDEVGYGYTF.

Points on this clone: Different DNA sequences within this sample yield the same CDR3. This chain connects TRBV25-1 to TRBJ2-5, with a possible D match to TRBD1 (6 bases). The CDR3 is 14 amino acids. Trimming pared 3 bases from V and 4 bases from J, leaving 12 bases between. Germline lookup yields CDR1 MGHDK and CDR2 SYGVNS. This CDR3 reads CASSETGPGETQYF. For the CDR3, the DNA is TGTGCCAGCAGTGAGACAGGCCCGGGAGAGACCCAGTACTTC.

The chain couples TRBV30 to TRBJ1-5; D is uncertain. CDR3 length: 12 amino acids. Looked up from germline, CDR1 is GTSNPN and CDR2 is SVGIG (reference sequence). V was trimmed by 3 bases and J by 4 bases, leaving 7 bases between them. The CDR3 loop is CAWRAQNQPQHF. DNA of the CDR3: TGTGCCTGGAGGGCGCAGAATCAGCCCCAGCATTTT.

This chain uses TRBV7-2 with TRBJ2-7; D is ambiguous. This CDR3 has 12 residues. V was clipped by 5 bases and J by 2 bases, with 7 bases between them. CDR1 and CDR2 (germline): SGHTA, FQGNSA. The CDR3 here is CASSQSTYEQYF. The CDR3 nucleotides read TGTGCCAGCAGCCAGTCGACCTACGAGCAGTACTTC.